The entry that follows covers one T cell receptor beta chain sequence. The sample is drawn from a study of glioma-infiltrating T cells after dendritic cell vaccination. Study at large: Patients received autologous tumor lysate-pulsed dendritic cell vaccination between about 2003 and 2013.

The table came from immunoSEQ multiplex PCR; TCRdb's copy has only in-frame clones and leaves some out. The sample records over 70,000 clones, over 75% being singletons. V lost 6 bases and J lost 6; bases outside the gene matches: 8. Germline CDR1 LNHDA, CDR2 SQIVND (reference sequence). The CDR3 length is 14 residues. The receptor's source is a human donor with glioblastoma. The starting material was blood, obtained before dendritic cell vaccination. V is TRBV19 and J is TRBJ1-1; 9 positions match TRBD1. The CDR3 DNA reads TGTGCCAGTAGCTCAACACAGGGGGCGGCTGAAGCTTTCTTT. Protein: CASSSTQGAAEAFF.